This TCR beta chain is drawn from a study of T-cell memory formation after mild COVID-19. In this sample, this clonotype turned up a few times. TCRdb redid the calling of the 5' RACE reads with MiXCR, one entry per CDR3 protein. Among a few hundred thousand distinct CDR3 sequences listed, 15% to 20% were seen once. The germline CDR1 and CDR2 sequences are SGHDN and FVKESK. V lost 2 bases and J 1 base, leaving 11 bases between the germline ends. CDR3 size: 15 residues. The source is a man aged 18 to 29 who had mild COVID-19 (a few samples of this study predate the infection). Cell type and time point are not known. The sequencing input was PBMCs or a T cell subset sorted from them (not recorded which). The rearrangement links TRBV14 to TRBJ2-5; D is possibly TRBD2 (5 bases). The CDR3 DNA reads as TGTGCCAGCAGCCAAAGCGGACCGATCCAAGAGACCCAGTACTTC. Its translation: CASSQSGPIQETQYF.